Listed below are T cell receptor beta chains from one sample, sequenced in a study of T cell repertoires in cytomegalovirus infection. A single record per CDR3 protein comes from TCRdb applying MiXCR to the reads. The sample yields approximately 500,000 distinct CDR3 sequences, approximately 25% seen once. Material: PBMCs. The receptors derive from a human donor in good health (CMV status not recorded). Some clones in this sample may be carry-over from other donors' samples. Both conserved end residues are part of each CDR3. The D gene is left open where the match is weak. Some rows have no size entry. The others give once, few or many, or a class for an expanded clone.

j_gene,d_gene,v_gene,abundance,CDR3nt,CDR3aa
TRBJ2-7,TRBD2,TRBV7-9,NA,TGTGCCAGCAGCTGGCTAGCGGGAGGGCCCTCCGAGCAGTACTTC,CASSWLAGGPSEQYF
TRBJ1-1,TRBD1,TRBV7-2,NA,TGTGCCAGCAGCTTGTCCCCTCAGACAGGGGTTGAAGCTTTCTTT,CASSLSPQTGVEAFF
TRBJ1-5,NA,TRBV7-9,many,TGTGCGGTCGAAGGGAGCAATCAGCCCCAGCATTTT,CAVEGSNQPQHF
TRBJ2-5,TRBD2,TRBV29-1,NA,TGCAGCGTGAGGGAGGGGGAGACCCAGTACTTC,CSVREGETQYF
TRBJ1-1,NA,TRBV29-1,NA,TGCAGCGTTGGGGGGGCAGGGCTCTTCACTGAAGCTTTCTTT,CSVGGAGLFTEAFF
TRBJ2-3,NA,TRBV24-1,NA,TGTGCCACCAGTGATGACCGGATGACTCGGGATACGCAGTATTTT,CATSDDRMTRDTQYF
TRBJ2-3,TRBD2,TRBV9,NA,TGTGCCAGCGGGACTAGCGGATTCACAGATACGCAGTATTTT,CASGTSGFTDTQYF
TRBJ2-5,TRBD2,TRBV7-8,many,TGTGCCAGCAGCCAGCGGGAGGGCAAGGAGACCCAGTACTTC,CASSQREGKETQYF
TRBJ2-1,TRBD2,TRBV13,few,TGTGCCAGCAGCCGGCGGGACTATAACAATGAGCAGTTCTTC,CASSRRDYNNEQFF
TRBJ1-6,NA,TRBV12-3/TRBV12-4,few,TGTGCCAGCCGCTTCGGTTCTTATAATTCACCCCTCCACTTT,CASRFGSYNSPLHF
TRBJ1-5,TRBD1,TRBV7-9,few,TGTGCCAGCAGCTTAGACAGGGGGCCGAACCAGCCCCAGCATTTT,CASSLDRGPNQPQHF
TRBJ2-1,TRBD2,TRBV11-2,few,TGTGCCAGCAGCTTAATGGGACTAGACAATGAGCAGTTCTTC,CASSLMGLDNEQFF
TRBJ2-3,NA,TRBV5-1,NA,TGCGCCAGCAGCTTGGCCGAGACGGGAGTAACAGATACGCAGTATTTT,CASSLAETGVTDTQYF
TRBJ2-3,NA,TRBV12-3/TRBV12-4,NA,TGTGCCAGCGGGAGGCGGGACCGCACAGATACGCAGTATTTT,CASGRRDRTDTQYF
TRBJ2-2,NA,TRBV19,NA,TGTGCCAGTAGTGGACAGTACACCGGGGAGCTGTTTTTT,CASSGQYTGELFF
TRBJ2-7,NA,TRBV6-2/TRBV6-3,NA,TGTGCCAGCAGCCCTATCAGCTACGAGCAGTACTTC,CASSPISYEQYF
TRBJ1-5,NA,TRBV6-2/TRBV6-3,few,TGTGCCAGCAGTTACTCCCAGGTGGGACAGCCCCAGCATTTT,CASSYSQVGQPQHF
TRBJ1-1,NA,TRBV30,NA,TGTGCCTGGAAATATCCGGAAGCTTTCTTT,CAWKYPEAFF
TRBJ2-1,TRBD2,TRBV7-8,many,TGTGCCAGCAGCTTAGAACTAGCGGGAAGGAATGAGCAGTTCTTC,CASSLELAGRNEQFF
TRBJ1-2,NA,TRBV30,NA,TGTGCCTGGAGTACGGGGGGCTCTAGCTACACCTTC,CAWSTGGSSYTF
TRBJ1-3,NA,TRBV12-3/TRBV12-4,NA,TGTGCCAGCAGTTTGCGACAGACTGGAAACACCATATATTTT,CASSLRQTGNTIYF
TRBJ1-2,NA,TRBV20-1,few,TGCAGTGCTACGCCGGGGGGGGGCCCTAACTATGGCTACACCTTC,CSATPGGGPNYGYTF
TRBJ2-1,TRBD2,TRBV15,NA,TGTGCCACCAGCAGTCCCGGGACTAGCGTATGGGGCAATGAGCAGTTCTTC,CATSSPGTSVWGNEQFF
TRBJ2-3,NA,TRBV4-1,few,TGCGCCAGCAGCCAGCCGTATTCAGATACGCAGTATTTT,CASSQPYSDTQYF
TRBJ1-1,TRBD1,TRBV28,few,TGTGCCAGCAGTTCATCCGGGACAGGGGGCTGGACTGAAGCTTTCTTT,CASSSSGTGGWTEAFF
TRBJ1-5,NA,TRBV18,NA,TGTGCCAGCTCACCACAGGGGAATAGCAATCAGCCCCAGCATTTT,CASSPQGNSNQPQHF
TRBJ1-2,NA,TRBV12-3/TRBV12-4,many,TGTGCCAGCAGGGCAGACACGGCTAACTATGGCTACACCTTC,CASRADTANYGYTF
TRBJ1-1,NA,TRBV5-1,NA,TGCGCCAGCAGCTTATACGTCAGGAACACTGAAGCTTTCTTT,CASSLYVRNTEAFF
TRBJ1-5,NA,TRBV7-2,many,TGTGCCAGCAGCTTAGATATGGGTGGCCAGCCCCAGCATTTT,CASSLDMGGQPQHF
TRBJ1-1,NA,TRBV19,NA,TGTGCCAGTAGTATAGCTAGGGCAGCTCTTACTGAAGCTTTCTTT,CASSIARAALTEAFF
TRBJ1-1,NA,TRBV12-3/TRBV12-4,NA,TGTGCCAGCAATCCCGCCGCGAACACTGAAGCTTTCTTT,CASNPAANTEAFF
TRBJ1-6,NA,TRBV20-1,NA,TGCAGTGCTAGGGACATTCAGGGATCACCCCTCCACTTT,CSARDIQGSPLHF
TRBJ2-1,TRBD2,TRBV20-1,NA,TGCAGTGCTCCCCGCAGGAGCGGGGGATACAATGAGCAGTTCTTC,CSAPRRSGGYNEQFF
TRBJ1-1,NA,TRBV12-3/TRBV12-4,NA,TGTGCCAGCAGAGGGACGGTCACTGAAGCTTTCTTT,CASRGTVTEAFF
TRBJ2-4,TRBD1,TRBV19,few,TGTGCCACCACAGGGCGACAGGGGGCCGAAAACATTCAGTACTTC,CATTGRQGAENIQYF
TRBJ2-1,NA,TRBV6-2/TRBV6-3,NA,TGTGCCAGCAGTTCAGGGTCCGGTTCGATTCGGGAGCAGTTCTTC,CASSSGSGSIREQFF
TRBJ2-6,TRBD2,TRBV11-2,many,TGTGCCAGCAGCTTAGGGACTAGCGTTCCCATTGGGGCCAACGTCCTGACTTTC,CASSLGTSVPIGANVLTF
TRBJ2-6,TRBD2,TRBV14,NA,TGTGCCAGCAGCCAAGACCGGGCTAGCGGAAGCTCTGGGGCCAACGTCCTGACTTTC,CASSQDRASGSSGANVLTF
TRBJ1-3,NA,TRBV7-2,many,TGTGCCAGCAGCTTAGATTCCGCAGGCTCTGGAAACACCATATATTTT,CASSLDSAGSGNTIYF
TRBJ2-3,NA,TRBV7-2,many,TGTGCCAGCAAGAGAGAGGGACTCCGCACAGATACGCAGTATTTT,CASKREGLRTDTQYF
TRBJ2-1,NA,TRBV12-3/TRBV12-4,many,TGTGCCAGCAGTTTTCGTATTCGTCTGACACATTACAATGAGCAGTTCTTC,CASSFRIRLTHYNEQFF
TRBJ2-2,NA,TRBV2,many,TGTGCCAGCACCGAACTGGGTTACACCGGGGAGCTGTTTTTT,CASTELGYTGELFF
TRBJ2-7,TRBD2,TRBV7-2,many,TGTGCCAGCAGCCCGGGGGGTACCCCCTACGAGCAGTACTTC,CASSPGGTPYEQYF
TRBJ1-1,NA,TRBV2,NA,TGTGCCAGCAGAGCCCTGGTCTCCACTGAAGCTTTCTTT,CASRALVSTEAFF
TRBJ2-1,NA,TRBV7-2,many,TGTGCCAGCAGGGAACCGGGCGTAAAACAGTTCTTC,CASREPGVKQFF
TRBJ2-7,TRBD2,TRBV6-2/TRBV6-3,few,TGTGCCAGCAGGCGGACTAGCGGGGTACTCCTAGGCGAGCAGTACTTC,CASRRTSGVLLGEQYF
TRBJ2-1,TRBD2,TRBV14,many,TGTGCCAGCAGCCAGGGGACTAGCGTCTACAATGAGCAGTTCTTC,CASSQGTSVYNEQFF
TRBJ2-6,NA,TRBV12-3/TRBV12-4,many,TGTGCCAGCATCCGAAGCACGGAACCCCTCTCTGGGGCCAACGTCCTGACTTTC,CASIRSTEPLSGANVLTF
TRBJ2-4,NA,TRBV20-1,NA,TGCAGTGCGGCAGATACAGGCATAAGCAAAAACATTCAGTACTTC,CSAADTGISKNIQYF
TRBJ2-7,TRBD2,TRBV4-1,NA,TGCGCCAGCAGCCAAGATCTCGGCGGACTAGCGGGAAGCGAGCAGTACTTC,CASSQDLGGLAGSEQYF
TRBJ2-1,NA,TRBV12-3/TRBV12-4,NA,TGTGCCAGCAGTTTAATCTGGGGATACGGTGAGCAGTTCTTC,CASSLIWGYGEQFF
TRBJ2-5,TRBD1,TRBV7-6,few,TGTGCCAGCAGTCACACACAGGGGACATCCGGATGGACCCAGTACTTC,CASSHTQGTSGWTQYF
TRBJ2-2,TRBD1,TRBV10-3,few,TGTGCCATCAGTTCGCGGACAGGGGGCCGGAACACCGGGGAGCTGTTTTTT,CAISSRTGGRNTGELFF
TRBJ1-1,NA,TRBV7-2,many,TGTGCCAGCAGCCCCCGGGGGGCAGGGACTGAAGCTTTCTTT,CASSPRGAGTEAFF
TRBJ2-1,NA,TRBV11-2,few,TGTGCCAGCAGCGGCTTGCGGACCAACTACAATGAGCAGTTCTTC,CASSGLRTNYNEQFF
TRBJ2-1,NA,TRBV9,once,TGTGCCAGCAGCGTAGGACAGCGAGAGCAGTTCTTC,CASSVGQREQFF
TRBJ2-3,NA,TRBV27,NA,TGTGCCAGCAGTTTCCTCCCGAGGGGCAGGGAAAGCACAGATACGCAGTATTTT,CASSFLPRGRESTDTQYF
TRBJ2-5,TRBD2,TRBV20-1,NA,TGCAGTGCTAGAGACCCGGGACTAGCGGGTCTCCAAGAGACCCAGTACTTC,CSARDPGLAGLQETQYF
TRBJ2-7,TRBD1,TRBV7-6,NA,TGTGCCAGTGCACAGGGGTCCTACGAGCAGTACTTC,CASAQGSYEQYF